The sequence of this T cell receptor (beta chain) was determined in a study of T cells in Graves' hyperthyroidism and ophthalmopathy. Study-level background: Peripheral blood was taken when the disease was first diagnosed, before any treatment began.

CDR3 size: 14 residues. Trimming cost V 4 bases and J 0 bases, with 9 bases left between them. Germline V gene sequence: CDR1 GTSNPN, CDR2 SVGIG (reference sequence). Exclusion of patients followed from uncontrolled infection, other autoimmune disease, pregnancy or lactation. Study findings and constraints: The model forecast ophthalmopathy, anticipating it by a median around 6.5 months before onset.

From RNA transcripts, TCR beta CDR3 regions were amplified. With the HTBI primer set, the TCR CDR3 went through a first round of RT-PCR. One entry per CDR3 protein results from TCRdb running MiXCR on the multiplex PCR reads. Among roughly 380,000 distinct CDR3 sequences listed, roughly 13% were seen once. This clonotype appeared many times. Its matching antigen is unknown. The sample was blood. The chain has TRBV30 and TRBJ2-2, with D possibly matching TRBD1 (5 bases). The clonotype originates from a woman aged 60-75 years with Graves' hyperthyroidism. CDR3 DNA sequence: TGTGCCTGGAATGGCAGGGCGAACACCGGGGAGCTGTTTTTT. As protein: CAWNGRANTGELFF.